This TCR beta chain emerged from a study of breast tumors, draining lymph nodes, adjacent tissues. Samples came from axillary lymph nodes draining the breast cancer. Note on this clonotype: Given a much more abundant clone one base away, this may be a read error.

TCRdb reprocessed the multiplex PCR reads with MiXCR, giving one entry per CDR3 protein. Of about 110,000 distinct CDR3 sequences in the sample, 30% are singletons; the top ten hold under 6%. This sequence originates from a female donor with breast cancer. Some clones in this sample may be carry-over from other donors' samples. The sequenced sample consisted of axillary lymph node tissue.

CDR3 DNA sequence: TGTGCCAGCAGTTTATCGTTCGGTGTGGGGGTGGCAGGCCTCTATGGCTACGCCTTC. Its protein product is CASSLSFGVGVAGLYGYAF. This sequence joins TRBV28 and TRBJ1-2, with D possibly matching TRBD1 (5 bases). CDR3 length: 19 residues. Germline CDR1 reads MDHEN; CDR2 reads SYDVKM.